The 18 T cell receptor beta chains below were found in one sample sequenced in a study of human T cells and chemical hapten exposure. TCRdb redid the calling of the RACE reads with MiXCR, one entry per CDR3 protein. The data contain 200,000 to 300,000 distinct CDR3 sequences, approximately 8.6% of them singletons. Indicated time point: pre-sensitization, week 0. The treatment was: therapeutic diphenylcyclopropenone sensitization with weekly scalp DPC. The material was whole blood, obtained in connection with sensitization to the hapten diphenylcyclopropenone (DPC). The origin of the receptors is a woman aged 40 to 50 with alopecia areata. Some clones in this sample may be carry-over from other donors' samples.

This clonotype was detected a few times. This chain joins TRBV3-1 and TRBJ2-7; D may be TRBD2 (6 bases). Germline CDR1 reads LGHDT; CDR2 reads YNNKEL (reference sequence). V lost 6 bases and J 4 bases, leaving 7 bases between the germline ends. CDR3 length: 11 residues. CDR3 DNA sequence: TGTGCCAGCAGAGGGACTTACGAGCAGTACTTC. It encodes CASRGTYEQYF.

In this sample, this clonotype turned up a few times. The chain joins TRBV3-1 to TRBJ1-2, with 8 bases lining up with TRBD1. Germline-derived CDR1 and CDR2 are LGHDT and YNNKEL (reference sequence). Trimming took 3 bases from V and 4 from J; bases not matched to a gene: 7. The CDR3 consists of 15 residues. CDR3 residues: CASSQYRGQGYGYTF. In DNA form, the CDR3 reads TGTGCCAGCAGCCAGTATAGAGGACAGGGCTATGGCTACACCTTC.

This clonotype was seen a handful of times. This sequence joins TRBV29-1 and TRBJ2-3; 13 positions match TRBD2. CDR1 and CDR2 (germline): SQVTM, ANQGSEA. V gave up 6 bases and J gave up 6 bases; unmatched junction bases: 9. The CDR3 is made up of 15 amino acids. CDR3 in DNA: TGCAGCGTGGGGGCCGGGACTAGCGGGAAGGATACGCAGTATTTT. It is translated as CSVGAGTSGKDTQYF.

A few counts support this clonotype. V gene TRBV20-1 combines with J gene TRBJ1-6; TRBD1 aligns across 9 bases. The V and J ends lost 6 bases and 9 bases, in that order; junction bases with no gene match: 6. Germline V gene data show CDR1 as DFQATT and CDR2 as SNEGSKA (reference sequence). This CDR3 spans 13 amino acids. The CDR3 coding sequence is TGCAGTGCCCGACAGGGGGAGATTTCACCCCTCCACTTT. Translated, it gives CSARQGEISPLHF.

The CDR3 bases are TGTGCCAGCAGTTTAAGTGGTTACACCGGGGAGCTGTTTTTT. This gives the protein CASSLSGYTGELFF. V gene TRBV27 combines with J gene TRBJ2-2; D call uncertain. The CDR3 runs to 14 residues. V lost 2 bases and J 3 bases, leaving 7 bases between the germline ends. Per germline, CDR1 MNHEY and CDR2 SMNVEV (reference sequence).

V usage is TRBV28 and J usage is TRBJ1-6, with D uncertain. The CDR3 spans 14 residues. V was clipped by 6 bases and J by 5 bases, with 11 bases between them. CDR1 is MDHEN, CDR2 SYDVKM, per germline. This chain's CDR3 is CASSSQPDNSPLHF. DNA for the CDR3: TGTGCCAGCAGCAGTCAGCCTGATAATTCACCCCTCCACTTT.

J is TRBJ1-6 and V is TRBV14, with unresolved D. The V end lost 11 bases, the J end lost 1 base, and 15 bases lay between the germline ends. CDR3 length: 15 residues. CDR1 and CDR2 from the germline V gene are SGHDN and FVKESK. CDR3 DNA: TGTGCCGGGAGTTCCTCATGGTCCTATAATTCACCCCTCCACTTT. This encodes CAGSSSWSYNSPLHF.

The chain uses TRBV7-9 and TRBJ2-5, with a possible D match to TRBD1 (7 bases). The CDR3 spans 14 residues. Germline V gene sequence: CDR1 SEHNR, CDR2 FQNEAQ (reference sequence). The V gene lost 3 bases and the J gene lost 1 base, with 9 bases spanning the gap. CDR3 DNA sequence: TGTGCCAGCAGCTTCCAGGGGGGCCAAGAGACCCAGTACTTC. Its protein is CASSFQGGQETQYF.

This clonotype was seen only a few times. CDR3 bases: TGTGCCAGCAGTGAGAGGGGCGACTATGGCTACACCTTC. This gives the protein CASSERGDYGYTF. The V call is TRBV2, the J call TRBJ1-2, with TRBD1 as a possible D gene (5 bases). V gave up 3 bases and J gave up 3 bases, with 8 bases separating them. There are 13 residues in the CDR3. Germline V CDR1 and CDR2: SNHLY, FYNNEI.

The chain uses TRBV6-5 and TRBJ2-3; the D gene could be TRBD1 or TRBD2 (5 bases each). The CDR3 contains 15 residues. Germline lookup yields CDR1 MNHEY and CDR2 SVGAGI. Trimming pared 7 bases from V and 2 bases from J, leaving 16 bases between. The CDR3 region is CASKRGPQYTDTQYF. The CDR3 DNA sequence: TGTGCCAGCAAACGGGGACCGCAATACACAGATACGCAGTATTTT.

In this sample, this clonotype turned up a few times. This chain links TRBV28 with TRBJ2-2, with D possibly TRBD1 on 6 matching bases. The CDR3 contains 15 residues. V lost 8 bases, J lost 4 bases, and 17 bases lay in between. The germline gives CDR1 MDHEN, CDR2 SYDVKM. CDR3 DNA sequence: TGTGCCAGCGGGCCCAGGGGAAAGGGCACCGGGGAGCTGTTTTTT. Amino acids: CASGPRGKGTGELFF.

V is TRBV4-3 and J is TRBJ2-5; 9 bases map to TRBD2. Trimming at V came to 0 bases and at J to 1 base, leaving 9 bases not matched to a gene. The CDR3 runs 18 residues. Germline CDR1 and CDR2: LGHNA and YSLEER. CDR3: CASSQDFRASGIQETQYF. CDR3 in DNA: TGCGCCAGCAGCCAAGATTTCCGGGCTAGCGGGATCCAAGAGACCCAGTACTTC.

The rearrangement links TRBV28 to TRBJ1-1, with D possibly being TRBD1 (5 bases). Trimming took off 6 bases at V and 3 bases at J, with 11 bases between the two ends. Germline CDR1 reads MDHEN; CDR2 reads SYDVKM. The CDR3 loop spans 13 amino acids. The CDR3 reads CASRTQGDTEAFF. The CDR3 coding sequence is TGTGCCAGCAGGACGCAGGGTGACACTGAAGCTTTCTTT. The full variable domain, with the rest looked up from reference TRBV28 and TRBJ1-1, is DVKVTQSSRYLVKRTGEKVFLECVQDMDHENMFWYRQDPGLGLRLIYFSYDVKMKEKGDIPEGYSVSREKKERFSLILESASTNQTSMYLCASRTQGDTEAFFGQGTRLTVV.

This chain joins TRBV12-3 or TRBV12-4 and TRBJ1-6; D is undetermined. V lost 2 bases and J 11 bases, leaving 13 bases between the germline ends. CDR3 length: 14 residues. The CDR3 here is CASSLLSMAPPLHF. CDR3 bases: TGTGCCAGCAGTTTACTATCAATGGCGCCACCCCTCCACTTT.

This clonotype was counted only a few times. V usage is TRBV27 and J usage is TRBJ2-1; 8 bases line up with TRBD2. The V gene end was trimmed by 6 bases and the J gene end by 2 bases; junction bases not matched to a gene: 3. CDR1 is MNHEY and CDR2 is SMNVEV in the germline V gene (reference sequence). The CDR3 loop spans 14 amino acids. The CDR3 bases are TGTGCCAGCAGCGAGCGGGGGCCCTACAATGAGCAGTTCTTC. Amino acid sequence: CASSERGPYNEQFF.

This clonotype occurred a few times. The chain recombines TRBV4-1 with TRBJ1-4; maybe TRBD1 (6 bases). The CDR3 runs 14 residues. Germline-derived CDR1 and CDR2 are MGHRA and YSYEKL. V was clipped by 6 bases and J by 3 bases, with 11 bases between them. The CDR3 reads CASRDSLANEKLFF. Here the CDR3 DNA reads TGCGCCAGCAGGGACAGTCTAGCTAATGAAAAACTGTTTTTT.

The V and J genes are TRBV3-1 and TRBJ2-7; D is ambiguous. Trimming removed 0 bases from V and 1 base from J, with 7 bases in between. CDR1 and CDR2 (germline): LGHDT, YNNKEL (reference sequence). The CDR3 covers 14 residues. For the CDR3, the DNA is TGTGCCAGCAGCCAAGAGGGCCAGTCCTACGAGCAGTACTTC. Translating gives CASSQEGQSYEQYF.

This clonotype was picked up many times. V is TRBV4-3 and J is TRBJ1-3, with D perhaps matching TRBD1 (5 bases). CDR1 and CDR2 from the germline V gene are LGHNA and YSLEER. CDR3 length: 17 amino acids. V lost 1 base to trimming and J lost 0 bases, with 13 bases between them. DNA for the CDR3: TGCGCCAGCAGCCAAGGGCAAGCAGGGATCTCTGGAAACACCATATATTTT. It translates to CASSQGQAGISGNTIYF.